Each of the 4 T cell receptor beta chains below was sequenced from the same sample in a study of cytomegalovirus exposure and HLA in healthy donors. 60 Vbeta and 13 Jbeta primers were used in PCR. The repertoire was sequenced with immunoSEQ multiplex PCR; TCRdb's copy has only in-frame clones and lacks some. Of roughly 170,000 clones listed, almost 85% are singletons. Sequenced input: PBMCs. The receptors were sampled from a man younger than 40 in good health and CMV-seronegative.

This chain uses TRBV6-6 with TRBJ2-2; possible D gene TRBD1, 6 bases. Germline V gene data show CDR1 as MNHNY and CDR2 as SVGAGI (reference sequence). The CDR3 has 15 residues. V was clipped by 2 bases and J by 7 bases, with 14 bases between them. The CDR3 DNA is TGTGCCAGCAGTTACCGCAGGGGTTTCGACGGGGAGCTGTTTTTT. Translated, it gives CASSYRRGFDGELFF.

The chain couples TRBV7-9 to TRBJ1-3; D gene uncertain. V was clipped by 5 bases and J by 0 bases, with 14 bases between them. This CDR3 has 16 residues. CDR1 is SEHNR and CDR2 is FQNEAQ in the germline V gene (reference sequence). CDR3 in amino acids: CASSPAPSHSGNTIYF. The DNA for the CDR3 is TGTGCCAGCAGCCCCGCACCCTCACACTCTGGAAACACCATATATTTT.

CDR3 region: CAWSRQESYEQYF. CDR3 sequence (DNA): TGTGCCTGGAGCAGACAGGAATCCTACGAGCAGTACTTC. The chain links TRBV30 to TRBJ2-7; possibly TRBD1 for D (6 bases). Trimming took off 3 bases at V and 1 base at J, with 10 bases between the two ends. Germline-derived CDR1 and CDR2 are GTSNPN and SVGIG (reference sequence). This CDR3 spans 13 amino acids.

Details on this clone: Germline is not matched at one junction end, which may reflect a read error. The genes are TRBV7-6 and TRBJ2-7; D is undetermined. The CDR3 consists of 15 residues. Germline V gene data show CDR1 as SGHVS and CDR2 as FNYEAQ. CDR3 nucleotides: TGTGCCAGCAGTTTAGCCCCGGGTGACCCCTACGAGCAGTACTTC. This sequence encodes CASSLAPGDPYEQYF.